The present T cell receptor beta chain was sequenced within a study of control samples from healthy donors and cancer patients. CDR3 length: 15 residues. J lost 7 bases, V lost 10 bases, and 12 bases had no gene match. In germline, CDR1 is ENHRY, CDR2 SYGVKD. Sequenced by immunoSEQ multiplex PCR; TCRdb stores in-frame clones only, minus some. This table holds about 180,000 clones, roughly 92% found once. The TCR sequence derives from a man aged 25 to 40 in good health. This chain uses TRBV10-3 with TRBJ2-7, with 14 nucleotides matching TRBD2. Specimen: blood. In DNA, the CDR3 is TGTGCCACCAAAGGGGGGACTAGCGGGAGTCGGGAGCAGTACTTC. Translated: CATKGGTSGSREQYF.